What follows are 2 T cell receptor beta chains derived from one specimen sequenced in a study of blood T cells in healthy people across ages. For the second PCR, which ran for about 7 to 11 cycles, a sample-barcoded 5' primer and a J-beta primer mix were used. TCRdb called the 5' RACE reads again in MiXCR, with one record for every CDR3 protein. This sample yields 750,000 to 850,000 distinct CDR3 sequences, of which 20% to 25% are seen a single time; roughly 3.5% belongs to the top ten. Another study also made use of these data, one on T cells of mothers and their children.

What was sequenced was blood. These receptors were collected from a boy between 10 and 17 years old in good health.

This clonotype has a handful of counts. The rearrangement uses TRBV28 and TRBJ2-2; possibly TRBD2 for D (6 bases). The CDR3 is 13 residues long. Germline assignment: CDR1 MDHEN and CDR2 SYDVKM. With 3 bases removed from V and 7 bases from J, the gap between germline ends came to 9 bases. The DNA of the CDR3 is TGTGCCAGCAGTTTTGGGGGAGGCGGGGAGCTGTTTTTT. Its translation is CASSFGGGGELFF.

V gene TRBV7-9 combines with J gene TRBJ2-5; 7 bases are shared with TRBD1. The end of the DNA fits TRBJ2-1 better, so the J call may be wrong. This CDR3 has 15 residues. Germline CDR1 reads SEHNR; CDR2 reads FQNEAQ (reference sequence). The CDR3, as DNA: TGTGCCAGCAGCATCACCGGGACAGAGGGAAATGAGCAGTTCTTC. The encoded protein is CASSITGTEGNEQFF.